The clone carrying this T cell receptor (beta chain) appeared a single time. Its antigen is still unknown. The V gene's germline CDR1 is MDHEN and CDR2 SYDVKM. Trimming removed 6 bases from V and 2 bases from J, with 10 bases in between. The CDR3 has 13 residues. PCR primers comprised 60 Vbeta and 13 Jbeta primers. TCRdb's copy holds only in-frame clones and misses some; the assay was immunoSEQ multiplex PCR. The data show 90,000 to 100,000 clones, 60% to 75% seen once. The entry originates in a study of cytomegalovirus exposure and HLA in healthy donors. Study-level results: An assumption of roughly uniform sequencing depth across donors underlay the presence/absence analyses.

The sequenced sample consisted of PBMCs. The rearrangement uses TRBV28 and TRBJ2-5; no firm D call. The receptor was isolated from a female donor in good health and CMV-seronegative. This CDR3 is CASSPGLQETQYF. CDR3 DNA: TGTGCCAGCAGCCCTGGCCTGCAAGAGACCCAGTACTTC. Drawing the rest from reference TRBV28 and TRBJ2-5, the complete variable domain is DVKVTQSSRYLVKRTGEKVFLECVQDMDHENMFWYRQDPGLGLRLIYFSYDVKMKEKGDIPEGYSVSREKKERFSLILESASTNQTSMYLCASSPGLQETQYFGPGTRLLVL.